The sequence of this T cell receptor beta chain was determined in a study of tumor and adjacent non-tumor tissue in lung cancer. Study as a whole: Patients comprised eleven to twelve adenocarcinoma, a couple of squamous cell carcinoma and 1 small cell lung cancer. Each sample yielded approximately 4.2 million productive TCRbeta reads on average. Regarding the study as a whole: Compared with tumor, normal lung showed significantly lower TCR diversity. Normal lung showed higher cumulative top 100 clone frequency than tumor.

CDR3 length equals 14 residues. Germline V gives CDR1 SGHKS, CDR2 YYEKEE (reference sequence). V was trimmed by 4 bases and J by 11 bases, leaving 21 bases between them. Comment on this clonotype: Antigen specificity is unknown.

The template was RNA from unsorted bulk tissue. TCRbeta libraries were built with three rounds of nested PCR, modified from ARM-PCR. One entry per CDR3 protein, called by TCRdb with MiXCR from the multiplex PCR reads. The sample carries 65,000 to 90,000 distinct CDR3 sequences, roughly 76% recorded once. Sequenced: lung tumor tissue. The clonotype originates from a woman aged 50 to 65 with non-small cell lung cancer. V gene TRBV5-5 combines with J gene TRBJ1-1, with D perhaps matching TRBD1 (5 bases). The CDR3 is CASSGRDGGDDAFF. The CDR3 region has the DNA TGTGCCAGCAGCGGGAGGGACGGGGGAGATGATGCTTTCTTT.